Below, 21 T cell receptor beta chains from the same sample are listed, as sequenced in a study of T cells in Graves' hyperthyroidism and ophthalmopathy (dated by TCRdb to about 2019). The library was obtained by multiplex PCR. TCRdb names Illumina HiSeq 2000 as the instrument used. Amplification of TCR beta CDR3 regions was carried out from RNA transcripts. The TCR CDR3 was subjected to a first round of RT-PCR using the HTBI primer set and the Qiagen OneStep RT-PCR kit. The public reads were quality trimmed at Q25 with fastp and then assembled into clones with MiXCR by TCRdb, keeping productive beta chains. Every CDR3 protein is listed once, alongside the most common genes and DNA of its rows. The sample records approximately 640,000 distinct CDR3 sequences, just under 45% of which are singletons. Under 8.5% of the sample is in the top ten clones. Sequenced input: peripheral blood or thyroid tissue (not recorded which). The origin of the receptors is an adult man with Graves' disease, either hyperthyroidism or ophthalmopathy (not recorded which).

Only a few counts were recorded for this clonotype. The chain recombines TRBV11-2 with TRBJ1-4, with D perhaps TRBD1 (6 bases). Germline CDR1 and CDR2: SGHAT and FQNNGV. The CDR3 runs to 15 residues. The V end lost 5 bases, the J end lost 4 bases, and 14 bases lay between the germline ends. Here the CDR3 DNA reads TGTGCCAGCAGCCGCCGGGGGGCGGGTAATGAAAAACTGTTTTTT. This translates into CASSRRGAGNEKLFF.

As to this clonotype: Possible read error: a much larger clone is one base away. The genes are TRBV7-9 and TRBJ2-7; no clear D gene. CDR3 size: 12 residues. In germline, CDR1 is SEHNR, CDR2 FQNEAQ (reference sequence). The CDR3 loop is CANSSTNYEQYF. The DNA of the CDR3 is TGTGCCAACAGCTCAACGAACTACGAGCAGTACTTC. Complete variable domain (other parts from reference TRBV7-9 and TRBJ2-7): DTGVSQNPRHKITKRGQNVTFRCDPISEHNRLYWYRQTLGQGPEFLTYFQNEAQLEKSRLLSDRFSAERPKGSFSTLEIQRTEQGDSAMYLCANSSTNYEQYFGPGTRLTVT.

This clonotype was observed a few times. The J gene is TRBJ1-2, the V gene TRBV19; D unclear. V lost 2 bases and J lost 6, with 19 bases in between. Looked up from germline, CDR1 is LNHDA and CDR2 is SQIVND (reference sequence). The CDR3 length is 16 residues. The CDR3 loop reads CASSIPQGRQMNGYTF. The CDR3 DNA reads TGTGCCAGTAGTATACCCCAAGGGCGGCAGATGAATGGCTACACCTTC.

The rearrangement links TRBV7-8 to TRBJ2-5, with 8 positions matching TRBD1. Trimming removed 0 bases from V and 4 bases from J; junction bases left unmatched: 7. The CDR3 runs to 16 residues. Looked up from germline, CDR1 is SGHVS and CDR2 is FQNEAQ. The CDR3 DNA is TGTGCCAGCAGCTTAGCCGGGACAGGCCTCGGAGAGACCCAGTACTTC. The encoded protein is CASSLAGTGLGETQYF.

The CDR3 region is CASSQDLARSSYEQYF. CDR3 nucleotide sequence: TGTGCCAGCAGCCAAGATCTGGCCAGGAGCTCCTACGAGCAGTACTTC. The chain uses TRBV7-9 and TRBJ2-7; D ambiguous. V was clipped by 5 bases and J by 0 bases, with 17 bases between them. Germline V CDR1 and CDR2: SEHNR, FQNEAQ (reference sequence). This CDR3 is built from 16 residues.

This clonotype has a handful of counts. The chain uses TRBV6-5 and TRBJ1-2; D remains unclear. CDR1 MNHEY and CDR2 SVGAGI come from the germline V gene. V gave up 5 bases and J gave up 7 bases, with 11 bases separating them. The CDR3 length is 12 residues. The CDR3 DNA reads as TGTGCCAGCAGTGATATAACTAGTGGCTACACCTTC. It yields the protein CASSDITSGYTF.

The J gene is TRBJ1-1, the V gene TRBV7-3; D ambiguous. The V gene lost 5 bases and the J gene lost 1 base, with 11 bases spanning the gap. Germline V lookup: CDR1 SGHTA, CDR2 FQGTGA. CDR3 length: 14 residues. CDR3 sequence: CASSAGRGNTEAFF. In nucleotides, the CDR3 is TGTGCCAGCAGCGCAGGTCGGGGGAACACTGAAGCTTTCTTT. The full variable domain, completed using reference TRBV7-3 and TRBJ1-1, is GAGVSQTPSNKVTEKGKYVELRCDPISGHTALYWYRQSLGQGPEFLIYFQGTGAADDSGLPNDRFFAVRPEGSVSTLKIQRTERGDSAVYLCASSAGRGNTEAFFGQGTRLTVV.

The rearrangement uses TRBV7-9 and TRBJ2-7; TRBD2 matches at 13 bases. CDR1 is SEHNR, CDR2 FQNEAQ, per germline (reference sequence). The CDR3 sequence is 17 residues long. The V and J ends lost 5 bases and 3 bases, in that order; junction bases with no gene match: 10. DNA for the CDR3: TGTGCCAGCAGCCCCCGGGGACTAGCGGGGTCTAGCTACGAGCAGTACTTC. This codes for CASSPRGLAGSSYEQYF. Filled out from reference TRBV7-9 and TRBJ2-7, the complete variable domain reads DTGVSQNPRHKITKRGQNVTFRCDPISEHNRLYWYRQTLGQGPEFLTYFQNEAQLEKSRLLSDRFSAERPKGSFSTLEIQRTEQGDSAMYLCASSPRGLAGSSYEQYFGPGTRLTVT.

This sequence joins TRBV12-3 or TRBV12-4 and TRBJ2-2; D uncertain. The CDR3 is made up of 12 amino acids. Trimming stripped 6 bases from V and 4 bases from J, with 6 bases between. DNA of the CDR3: TGTGCCAGCAGAGGGTTCACCGGGGAGCTGTTTTTT. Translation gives CASRGFTGELFF.

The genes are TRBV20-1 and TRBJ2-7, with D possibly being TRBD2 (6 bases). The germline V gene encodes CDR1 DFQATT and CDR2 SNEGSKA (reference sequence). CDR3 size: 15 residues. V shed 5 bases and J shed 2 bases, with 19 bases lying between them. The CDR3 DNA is TGCAGTGCTGGGCGGGGTATAGGGTCCACCTACGAGCAGTACTTC. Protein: CSAGRGIGSTYEQYF.

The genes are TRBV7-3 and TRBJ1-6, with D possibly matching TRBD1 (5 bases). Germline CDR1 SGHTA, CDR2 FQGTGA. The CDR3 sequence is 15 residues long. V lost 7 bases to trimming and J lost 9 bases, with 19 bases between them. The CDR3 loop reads CASNTASGSGSPLHF. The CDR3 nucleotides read TGTGCCAGCAACACCGCTTCAGGGTCAGGTTCACCCCTCCACTTT.

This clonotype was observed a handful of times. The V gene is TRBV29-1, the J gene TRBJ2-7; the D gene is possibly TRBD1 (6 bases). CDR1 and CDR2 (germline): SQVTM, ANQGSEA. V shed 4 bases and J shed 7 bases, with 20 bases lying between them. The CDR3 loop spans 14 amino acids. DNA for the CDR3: TGCAGCGTTGCATCCATCCGAGGGGGTGGGGAGCAGTACTTC. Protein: CSVASIRGGGEQYF.

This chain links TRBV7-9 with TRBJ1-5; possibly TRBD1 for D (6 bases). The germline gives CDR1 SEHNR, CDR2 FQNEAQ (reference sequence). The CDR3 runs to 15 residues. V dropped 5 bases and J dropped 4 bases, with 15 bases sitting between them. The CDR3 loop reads CASSPLGGANQPQHF. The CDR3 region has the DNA TGTGCCAGCAGCCCCCTTGGGGGCGCGAATCAGCCCCAGCATTTT.

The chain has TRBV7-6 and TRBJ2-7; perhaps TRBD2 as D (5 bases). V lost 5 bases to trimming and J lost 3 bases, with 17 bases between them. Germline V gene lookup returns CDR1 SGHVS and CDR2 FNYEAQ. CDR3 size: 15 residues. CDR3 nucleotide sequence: TGTGCCAGCAGCCCCGGAGGCGGCGGAGACTACGAGCAGTACTTC. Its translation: CASSPGGGGDYEQYF.

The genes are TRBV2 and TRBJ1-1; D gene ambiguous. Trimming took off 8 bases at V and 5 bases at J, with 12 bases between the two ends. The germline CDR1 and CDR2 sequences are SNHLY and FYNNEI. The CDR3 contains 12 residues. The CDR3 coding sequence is TGTGCCAGCTCCGGCCTAACTACTGAAGCTTTCTTT. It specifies CASSGLTTEAFF.

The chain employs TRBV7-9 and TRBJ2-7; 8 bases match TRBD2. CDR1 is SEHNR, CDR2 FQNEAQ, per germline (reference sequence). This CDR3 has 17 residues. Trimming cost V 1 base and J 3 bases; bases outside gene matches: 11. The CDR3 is CASSLDRRGGFGYEQYF. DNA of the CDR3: TGTGCCAGCAGCTTAGATCGCCGGGGGGGGTTCGGCTACGAGCAGTACTTC. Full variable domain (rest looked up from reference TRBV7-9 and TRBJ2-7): DTGVSQNPRHKITKRGQNVTFRCDPISEHNRLYWYRQTLGQGPEFLTYFQNEAQLEKSRLLSDRFSAERPKGSFSTLEIQRTEQGDSAMYLCASSLDRRGGFGYEQYFGPGTRLTVT.

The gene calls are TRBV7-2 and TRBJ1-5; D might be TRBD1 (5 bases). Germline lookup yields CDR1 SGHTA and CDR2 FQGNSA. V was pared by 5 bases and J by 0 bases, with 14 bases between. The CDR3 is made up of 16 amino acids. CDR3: CASSPQTERSNQPQHF. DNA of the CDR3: TGTGCCAGCAGCCCGCAGACAGAGCGTAGCAATCAGCCCCAGCATTTT.

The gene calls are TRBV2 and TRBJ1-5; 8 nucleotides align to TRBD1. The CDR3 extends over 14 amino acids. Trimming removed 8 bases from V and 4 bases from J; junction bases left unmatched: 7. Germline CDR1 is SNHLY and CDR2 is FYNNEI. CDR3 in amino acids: CASGPGGLNQPQHF. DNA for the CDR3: TGTGCCAGCGGGCCAGGGGGCCTAAATCAGCCCCAGCATTTT.

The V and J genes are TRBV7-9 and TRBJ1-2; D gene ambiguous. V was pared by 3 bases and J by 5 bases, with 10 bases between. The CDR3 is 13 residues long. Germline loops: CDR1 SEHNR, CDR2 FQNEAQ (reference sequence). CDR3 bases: TGTGCCAGCAGCTTGGAAAAAGGGTATGGCTACACCTTC. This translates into CASSLEKGYGYTF.

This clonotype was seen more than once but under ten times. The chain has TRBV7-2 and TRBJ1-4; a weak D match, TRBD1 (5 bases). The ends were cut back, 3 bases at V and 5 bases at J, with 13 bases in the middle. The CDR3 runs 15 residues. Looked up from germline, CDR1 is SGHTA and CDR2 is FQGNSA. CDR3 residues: CASSFGAEWNEKLFF. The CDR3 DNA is TGTGCCAGCAGCTTCGGGGCAGAATGGAATGAAAAACTGTTTTTT.

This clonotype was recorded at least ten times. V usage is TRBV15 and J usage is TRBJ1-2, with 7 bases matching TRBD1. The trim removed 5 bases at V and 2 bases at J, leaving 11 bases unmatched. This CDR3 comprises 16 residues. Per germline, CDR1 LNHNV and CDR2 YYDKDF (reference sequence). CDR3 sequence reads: CATSGGGTGENYGYTF. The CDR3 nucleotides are TGTGCCACCAGCGGGGGGGGCACAGGGGAGAACTATGGCTACACCTTC.